This entry concerns a single T cell receptor beta chain. As yet, its antigen is unknown. A much larger clone differs from this one at a single base, so this may be a read error. This sample was taken from a study of post-analysis software for immune sequencing data. Study-wide background: In terms of disease course, relapsing-remitting, secondary progressive and progressive-relapsing multiple sclerosis were included. Notes on the study in general: The five TRBV segments detected at higher frequency in patients than in controls included TRBV5-6, TRBV5-1 and TRBV20-1. Patients with multiple sclerosis recorded significantly lower normalized Chao1 diversity than controls, the study found. Those samples that were prepared in the same batch co-clustered strongly by F measure.

Every TCR beta cDNA library bore unique molecular identifiers. T cells numbering about 0.85 to 11 million yielded cDNA molecules that totaled some 500,000. In TCRdb, the PCR reads were re-called with MiXCR into one record per CDR3 protein. The sample has under 200,000 distinct CDR3 sequences, 29% seen once; the top ten hold approximately 3%. Germline V gives CDR1 MDHEN, CDR2 SYDVKM. There are 14 residues in the CDR3. The chain links TRBV28 to TRBJ2-5, with 9 bases fitting TRBD1. The origin of this receptor is a girl aged 2 to 17 with multiple sclerosis. The sequencing sample was made of blood. DNA for the CDR3: TGTGCCAGCAGTTCGCACAGGGGGCGAGAGGCCCAGTACTTC. Residues: CASSSHRGREAQYF.